One sample yielded the 12 T cell receptor beta chains listed below, sequenced in a study of blood T cell repertoires in COVID-19. Only in-frame clones appear in the TCRdb table, and some are missing; sequencing was by immunoSEQ multiplex PCR. The table has about 210,000 clones, about 91% seen once. The sequenced sample was peripheral blood. The receptors were sampled from a woman between 40 and 55 years old with acute or convalescent COVID-19.

The rearrangement links TRBV4-1 to TRBJ2-5; TRBD1 is a possible D gene (5 bases). V was cut by 1 base and J by 7 bases, with 25 bases left in between. Per germline, CDR1 MGHRA and CDR2 YSYEKL. The CDR3 extends over 18 amino acids. The CDR3 DNA sequence: TGCGCCAGCAGCCAAGCCTTAGTAGTGTGGCAGGGTACAGGGACCCAGTACTTC. Residues: CASSQALVVWQGTGTQYF.

This clone was observed a few times. The gene calls are TRBV27 and TRBJ2-1, with 9 bases lining up with TRBD2. V lost 6 bases and J lost 7; bases outside the gene matches: 10. This CDR3 contains 15 residues. The germline CDR1 and CDR2 sequences are MNHEY and SMNVEV (reference sequence). CDR3 loop: CASSLSGGKGNEQFF. The DNA of the CDR3 is TGTGCCAGCAGCCTTAGCGGGGGAAAGGGGAATGAGCAGTTCTTC.

With regard to this clone: The sample carries other DNA sequences with the same CDR3. The gene calls are TRBV19 and TRBJ1-6, with D tentatively TRBD1 (5 bases). In germline, CDR1 is LNHDA, CDR2 SQIVND (reference sequence). CDR3 length equals 13 residues. Trimming pared 1 base from V and 8 bases from J, leaving 6 bases between. CDR3 loop: CASSIGGDSPLHF. In DNA, the CDR3 is TGTGCCAGTAGTATAGGGGGGGATTCACCCCTCCACTTT.

The chain uses TRBV9 and TRBJ2-3, with 11 bases fitting TRBD2. This CDR3 has 16 residues. Germline values: CDR1 SGDLS, CDR2 YYNGEE. Trimming at V came to 1 base and at J to 4 bases, leaving 5 bases not matched to a gene. In nucleotides, the CDR3 is TGTGCCAGCAGCGTACTATTTAGCGGGGGGGCAGATACGCAGTATTTT. Protein sequence: CASSVLFSGGADTQYF.

This sequence joins TRBV3-1 (or the pseudogene TRBV3-2) and TRBJ1-2, with 9 bases identical to TRBD1. The germline gives CDR1 LGHDT, CDR2 YNNKEL (reference sequence). The junction had 13 bases not matched to a gene; V was cut back by 4 bases and J by 10 bases. The CDR3 runs to 15 residues. This chain's CDR3 is CASSPSDRGRVIYTF. The CDR3 DNA reads TGTGCCAGCAGCCCATCGGACAGGGGAAGGGTGATCTACACCTTC.

V and J are TRBV11-2 and TRBJ1-1; D perhaps matches TRBD1 (5 bases). Germline CDR1 is SGHAT and CDR2 is FQNNGV. V was shortened by 0 bases and J by 5 bases, with 10 bases between the two germline ends. This CDR3 contains 14 residues. This chain's CDR3 is CASSLEWGDTEAFF. CDR3 DNA sequence: TGTGCCAGCAGCTTAGAATGGGGGGATACTGAAGCTTTCTTT.

V and J are TRBV5-6 and TRBJ1-2; TRBD1 matches 7 bases. Germline-derived CDR1 and CDR2 are SGHDT and YYEEEE. This CDR3 has 14 residues. V shed 0 bases, J shed 3 bases, and the junction held 2 bases outside the gene matches. The CDR3 loop reads CASSLGTGHYGYTF. Here the CDR3 DNA reads TGTGCCAGCAGCTTGGGGACAGGACACTATGGCTACACCTTC.

The chain joins TRBV5-1 to TRBJ2-3; D not certain. The CDR3 is 14 amino acids. V was trimmed by 0 bases and J by 6 bases, leaving 11 bases between them. CDR1 is SGHRS and CDR2 is YFSETQ in the germline V gene. CDR3 coding DNA: TGCGCCAGCAGCTTGGTAACAGAAACGGATACGCAGTATTTT. Amino acids: CASSLVTETDTQYF.

V usage is TRBV24-1 and J usage is TRBJ2-2; 14 positions match TRBD2. Germline values: CDR1 KGHDR, CDR2 SFDVKD. Unmatched junction bases numbered 10, after V lost 4 bases and J lost 7 bases. The CDR3 loop spans 18 amino acids. The CDR3 spells CATSDPTSGGAGVGELFF. CDR3 DNA sequence: TGTGCCACCAGTGACCCGACTAGCGGGGGGGCCGGGGTCGGGGAGCTGTTTTTT.

This rearrangement joins TRBV7-2 to TRBJ1-6; D is uncertain. Deletions cut 4 bases from V and 6 bases from J, with 7 bases between. This CDR3 spans 13 amino acids. Germline V lookup: CDR1 SGHTA, CDR2 FQGNSA. The CDR3 here is CASSSLVNSPLHF. For the CDR3, the DNA is TGTGCCAGCAGCTCCCTAGTTAATTCACCCCTCCACTTT. Filled out from reference TRBV7-2 and TRBJ1-6, the complete variable domain reads GAGVSQSPSNKVTEKGKDVELRCDPISGHTALYWYRQSLGQGLEFLIYFQGNSAPDKSGLPSDRFSAERTGGSVSTLTIQRTQQEDSAVYLCASSSLVNSPLHFGNGTRLTVT.

The count of this clone is one. The chain is built from TRBV9 and TRBJ2-2; a possible D gene is TRBD1 (6 bases). Per germline, CDR1 SGDLS and CDR2 YYNGEE. V was clipped by 0 bases and J by 3 bases, with 9 bases between them. The CDR3 is 15 amino acids. The CDR3 sequence: CASSVGEGDTGELFF. The CDR3 DNA reads as TGTGCCAGCAGCGTAGGAGAGGGGGACACCGGGGAGCTGTTTTTT.

J is TRBJ1-1 and V is TRBV11-2, with 8 bases identical to TRBD1. Germline lookup yields CDR1 SGHAT and CDR2 FQNNGV. V dropped 1 base and J dropped 4; count of bases not matched to a gene: 5. This CDR3 spans 15 amino acids. This chain's CDR3 is CASSLGQGAFTEAFF. CDR3 DNA sequence: TGTGCCAGCAGCTTAGGTCAGGGGGCGTTCACTGAAGCTTTCTTT.